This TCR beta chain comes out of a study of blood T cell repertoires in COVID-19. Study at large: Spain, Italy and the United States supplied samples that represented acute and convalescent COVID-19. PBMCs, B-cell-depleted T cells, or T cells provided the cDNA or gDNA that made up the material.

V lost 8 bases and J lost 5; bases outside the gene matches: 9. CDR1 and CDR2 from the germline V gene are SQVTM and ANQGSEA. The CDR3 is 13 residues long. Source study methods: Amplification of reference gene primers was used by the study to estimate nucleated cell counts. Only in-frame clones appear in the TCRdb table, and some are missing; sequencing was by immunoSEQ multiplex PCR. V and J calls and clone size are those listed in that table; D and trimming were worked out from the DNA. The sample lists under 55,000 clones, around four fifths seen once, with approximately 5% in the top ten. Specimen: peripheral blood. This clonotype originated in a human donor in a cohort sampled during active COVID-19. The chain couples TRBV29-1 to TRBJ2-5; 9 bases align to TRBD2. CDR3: CSTQRGAGETQYF. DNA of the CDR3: TGCAGCACCCAGCGGGGGGCGGGGGAGACCCAGTACTTC.